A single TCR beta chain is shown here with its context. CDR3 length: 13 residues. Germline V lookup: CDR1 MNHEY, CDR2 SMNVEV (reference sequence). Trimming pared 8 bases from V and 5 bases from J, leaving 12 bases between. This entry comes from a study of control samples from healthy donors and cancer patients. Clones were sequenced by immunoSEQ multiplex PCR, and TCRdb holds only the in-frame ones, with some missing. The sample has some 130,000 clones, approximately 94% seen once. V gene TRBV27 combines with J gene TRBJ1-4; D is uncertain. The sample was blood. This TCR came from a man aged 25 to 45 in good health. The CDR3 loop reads CASGGRLNEKLFF. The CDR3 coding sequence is TGTGCCAGCGGCGGGCGTCTCAATGAAAAACTGTTTTTT.